Presented here are 18 T cell receptor beta chains from one specimen sequenced in a study of blood T cells in healthy people across ages. The second PCR ran roughly 7 to 12 cycles with a sample-barcoded 5' primer and J-beta primers. TCRdb analysed the 5' RACE reads with MiXCR anew, one entry per CDR3 protein. The data show 710,000 or so distinct CDR3 sequences, with about 32% seen just once and 15% held by the top ten. The sample was blood. The source of these receptors is a woman over 75 in good health.

This clonotype occurred many times. This chain uses TRBV7-8 with TRBJ2-1, with D perhaps matching TRBD2 (6 bases). Trimming removed 5 bases at V and 3 bases at J, with 14 bases between. The length of the CDR3 is 15 residues. Germline V lookup: CDR1 SGHVS, CDR2 FQNEAQ. The CDR3, as DNA: TGTGCCAGCAGCCCTCGAACGGGGGACTACAATGAGCAGTTCTTC. Translating it yields CASSPRTGDYNEQFF.

This chain connects TRBV5-1 to TRBJ2-3, with D maybe TRBD2 (5 bases). Trimming pared 5 bases from V and 6 bases from J, leaving 13 bases between. CDR1 SGHRS and CDR2 YFSETQ come from the germline V gene. The CDR3 totals 13 residues. The CDR3 sequence: CASRLIPGDTQYF. The DNA for the CDR3 is TGCGCCAGCAGGTTGATCCCGGGGGATACGCAGTATTTT.

This clonotype was counted ten times or more. Written as DNA, the CDR3 is TGTGCCACCAGCAGCTCCGGGACAGGGGGAGATACGCAGTATTTT. It specifies CATSSSGTGGDTQYF. The chain carries TRBV15 and TRBJ2-3; 11 bases map to TRBD1. CDR1 and CDR2 (germline): LNHNV, YYDKDF (reference sequence). J lost 5 bases, V lost 3 bases, and 4 bases had no gene match. The CDR3 has 15 amino acids.

This sequence joins TRBV20-1 and TRBJ2-7; 12 bases match TRBD2. The junction had 15 bases not matched to a gene; V was cut back by 3 bases and J by 0 bases. Germline CDR1 DFQATT, CDR2 SNEGSKA (reference sequence). This CDR3 is 19 amino acids long. The CDR3 reads CSARGHPDLAGGPSYEQYF. The CDR3 bases are TGCAGTGCTAGGGGACACCCTGACCTAGCGGGAGGGCCCTCCTACGAGCAGTACTTC.

This clonotype has more than one count but fewer than ten. A much larger clone lies one base from this, so it may be a read error. This chain joins TRBV21-1 and TRBJ2-7; no check of the table's D call, TRBD1, against the DNA was made. TRBV21-1 is a pseudogene locus. The CDR3 runs 17 residues. CDR3 DNA sequence: TGTGCCAGCAGCAAATGGCCCCGGACAGGGGAGGGAGTCGAGCAGTACTTC. Translation gives CASSKWPRTGEGVEQYF.

At least ten counts were recorded for this clonotype. V usage is TRBV20-1 and J usage is TRBJ2-5; D ambiguous. V shed 5 bases and J shed 5 bases, with 18 bases lying between them. Germline values: CDR1 DFQATT, CDR2 SNEGSKA (reference sequence). The CDR3 runs to 14 residues. The CDR3 DNA sequence: TGCAGTGCTGGATCAAGAGCCACTGGGGAGACCCAGTACTTC. Its protein product is CSAGSRATGETQYF.

This clonotype was detected many times. This rearrangement joins TRBV9 to TRBJ2-1; no definite D call. V lost 0 bases to trimming and J lost 10 bases, with 14 bases between them. Germline values: CDR1 SGDLS, CDR2 YYNGEE. The CDR3 consists of 14 residues. In nucleotides, the CDR3 is TGTGCCAGCAGCGTAGGGGGTCTACTTGGGGAGCAGTTCTTC. Residues: CASSVGGLLGEQFF.

Details on this clonotype: This could be a read error, since a much larger clone is one nucleotide away. V gene TRBV20-1 combines with J gene TRBJ2-5; D perhaps matches TRBD2 (6 bases). Germline loops: CDR1 DFQATT, CDR2 SNEGSKA (reference sequence). With 2 bases removed from V and 11 bases from J, the gap between germline ends came to 21 bases. This CDR3 contains 14 residues. The CDR3 DNA sequence: TGCAGTGCTAGATCGGGGGAGTTTAAGAATGAGCAGTACTTC. Translated, it gives CSARSGEFKNEQYF.

V gene TRBV18 combines with J gene TRBJ2-7; D call uncertain. This CDR3 has 13 amino acids. CDR1 and CDR2 from the germline V gene are KGHSH and LQKENI. V lost 1 base to trimming and J lost 3 bases, with 7 bases between them. CDR3 DNA: TGTGCCAGCTCACCACTGGCGAACTACGAGCAGTACTTC. Its protein is CASSPLANYEQYF.

The chain couples TRBV20-1 to TRBJ2-7; D is ambiguous. V dropped 3 bases and J dropped 0 bases, with 12 bases sitting between them. CDR3 size: 14 residues. Germline V CDR1 and CDR2: DFQATT, SNEGSKA (reference sequence). The CDR3 reads CSASPVAFSYEQYF. The CDR3 DNA is TGCAGTGCTAGCCCTGTAGCTTTCTCCTACGAGCAGTACTTC.

Remarks on this clonotype: A much bigger clone sits one base away, suggesting this may be a read error. The rearrangement links TRBV20-1 to TRBJ2-1; the D is unclear. Per germline, CDR1 DFQATT and CDR2 SNEGSKA (reference sequence). Trimming took 1 base from V and 1 from J, leaving 17 bases between them. The CDR3 loop spans 17 amino acids. The CDR3 DNA reads TGCAGTGCTAGAGGCGCTACGGGTAGACGTTCCTACAATGAGCAGTTCTTC. It is translated as CSARGATGRRSYNEQFF.

There are many counts of this clonotype. The chain carries TRBV4-1 and TRBJ2-5; 14 bases map to TRBD2. The germline V gene has CDR1 MGHRA and CDR2 YSYEKL. CDR3 length equals 16 residues. Trimming took 3 bases from V and 5 from J; bases not matched to a gene: 5. CDR3 protein: CASSQTSGGGEETQYF. The CDR3 DNA follows: TGCGCCAGCAGCCAGACTAGCGGGGGGGGAGAGGAGACCCAGTACTTC.

At least ten counts were recorded for this clonotype. J is TRBJ1-2 and V is TRBV5-1; D not certain. Germline CDR1 is SGHRS and CDR2 is YFSETQ. The CDR3 loop spans 13 amino acids. V was cut by 6 bases and J by 7 bases, with 16 bases left in between. CDR3 in amino acids: CASNPAGSGGYTF. The CDR3 bases are TGCGCCAGCAACCCCGCAGGCTCGGGTGGCTACACCTTC.

V gene TRBV5-1 combines with J gene TRBJ1-1; no reliable D call. Germline loops: CDR1 SGHRS, CDR2 YFSETQ. The CDR3 has 14 amino acids. The V end was cut by 4 bases, the J end by 1 base, with 11 bases between. CDR3 nucleotide sequence: TGCGCCAGCAGCCCGGCGCTAGGGAACACTGAAGCTTTCTTT. It translates to CASSPALGNTEAFF.

V is TRBV29-1 and J is TRBJ2-3; tentatively, D is TRBD1 or TRBD2 (5 bases each). Trimming shortened V by 2 bases and J by 3 bases, and 21 bases separated the two germline ends. Germline CDR1 is SQVTM and CDR2 is ANQGSEA. The CDR3 runs to 17 residues. CDR3 coding DNA: TGCAGCGTTGAAAAGTATGAGAGGGGTCAGTCTACAGATACGCAGTATTTT. As protein: CSVEKYERGQSTDTQYF.

About this clonotype itself: A clone one base away is much larger, so this may be a read error. The chain uses TRBV12-3 or TRBV12-4 and TRBJ1-5, with D perhaps TRBD1 (5 bases). This CDR3 contains 14 residues. CDR3 DNA: TGTGCCAGCAGTTTATGGGGGATCGTCCAGCCCCGGCATTTT. Its translation is CASSLWGIVQPRHF.

This clonotype was counted a few times. A much larger clone lies a single base off, so this may be a read error. This chain links TRBV6-2 or TRBV6-3 with TRBJ2-6; the D is unclear. The CDR3 is 16 amino acids. Trimming took off 6 bases at V and 0 bases at J, with 12 bases between the two ends. CDR1 is MNHEY and CDR2 is SVGEGT in the germline V gene. DNA of the CDR3: TGTGCCAGCAGCCAAACCCGGCGCTCTGGGGCCAACGTCCTGACTTTC. Its protein is CASSQTRRSGANVLTF.

This clonotype was seen a handful of times. This chain connects TRBV6-5 to TRBJ1-2; D is uncertain. Trimming took off 0 bases at V and 4 bases at J, with 15 bases between the two ends. Looked up from germline, CDR1 is MNHEY and CDR2 is SVGAGI. The length of the CDR3 is 16 residues. This chain's CDR3 is CASSYSWPDGVYGYTF. The CDR3 DNA sequence: TGTGCCAGCAGTTACTCGTGGCCCGACGGTGTCTATGGCTACACCTTC.